Sequencing of this TCR beta chain was carried out in a study of blood T cell repertoires in COVID-19. Study overall: PBMCs, B-cell-depleted T cells, or T cells provided the cDNA or gDNA that made up the material.

Assay: immunoSEQ multiplex PCR; the TCRdb copy retains only in-frame clones and omits some. The sample holds about 98,000 clones, more than 75% seen once. In the case of this clone: The same CDR3 is also encoded by other DNA sequences in this sample.

V was shortened by 1 base and J by 4 bases, with 5 bases between the two germline ends. Germline V gene sequence: CDR1 SGHRS, CDR2 YFSETQ. The CDR3 has 12 amino acids. The TCR sequence derives from a man in his sixties with active or convalescent COVID-19. The chain joins TRBV5-1 to TRBJ1-1; no clear D. Sequencing was done on a sample of peripheral blood. In DNA form, the CDR3 reads TGCGCCAGCAGCTTGAGAGGCACTGAAGCTTTCTTT. This codes for CASSLRGTEAFF.